These 13 T cell receptor beta chains were sequenced from one sample in a study of CD8+CD57+ T cells in acquired aplastic anemia. TCR beta VDJ combinations and CDR3 sequences were profiled from genomic DNA. MiXCR, run by TCRdb on the reads, gives a single entry per CDR3 protein. The sample gives about 190,000 distinct CDR3 sequences, roughly 64% of which show up once; 46% is in the top ten. Sequences were obtained from sorted CD4+, CD8+, or CD8+CD57+ T cells (not recorded which) from PBMCs. The receptors shown here come from a human donor with severe aplastic anemia or a healthy control (not recorded which).

The V call is TRBV29-1, the J call TRBJ2-2, with D unresolved. The CDR3 sequence is 13 residues long. The germline CDR1 and CDR2 sequences are SQVTM and ANQGSEA. The V end lost 4 bases, the J end lost 0 bases, and 6 bases lay between the germline ends. The CDR3 region is CSVVGTNTGELFF. Written as DNA, the CDR3 is TGCAGCGTTGTAGGTACGAACACCGGGGAGCTGTTTTTT.

The chain joins TRBV5-1 to TRBJ2-7; possibly TRBD1 for D (5 bases). Germline lookup yields CDR1 SGHRS and CDR2 YFSETQ. Trimming shortened V by 3 bases and J by 2 bases, and 15 bases separated the two germline ends. The CDR3 sequence is 15 residues long. The CDR3 protein is CASSSGAGNAYEQYF. The CDR3 DNA sequence: TGCGCCAGCAGCTCTGGTGCAGGGAATGCCTACGAGCAGTACTTC.

J is TRBJ2-5 and V is TRBV7-8, with TRBD1 matching 8 bases. The V gene's germline CDR1 is SGHVS and CDR2 FQNEAQ. After removal of 5 bases from V and 6 bases from J, the junction contained 5 bases not matched to a gene. CDR3 length equals 13 residues. The CDR3 coding sequence is TGTGCCAGCAGCAAAGACAGGGGCCAGACCCAGTACTTC. Translated, it gives CASSKDRGQTQYF. Filled out from reference TRBV7-8 and TRBJ2-5, the complete variable domain reads GAGVSQSPRYKVAKRGQDVALRCDPISGHVSLFWYQQALGQGPEFLTYFQNEAQLDKSGLPSDRFFAERPEGSVSTLKIQRTQQEDSAVYLCASSKDRGQTQYFGPGTRLLVL.

The gene calls are TRBV15 and TRBJ1-5, with D perhaps matching TRBD1 (5 bases). Deletions cut 0 bases from V and 5 bases from J, with 11 bases between. The length of the CDR3 is 15 residues. In germline, CDR1 is LNHNV, CDR2 YYDKDF (reference sequence). In DNA, the CDR3 is TGTGCCACCAGCAGAGATAGGGGTGAACATCAGCCCCAGCATTTT. This codes for CATSRDRGEHQPQHF.

The chain has TRBV5-6 and TRBJ2-7; D might be TRBD1 or TRBD2, each matching 5 bases. There are 15 residues in the CDR3. CDR1 and CDR2 (germline): SGHDT, YYEEEE. V lost 2 bases and J lost 4, with 16 bases in between. In DNA, the CDR3 is TGTGCCAGCAGCTTAATCCGGGACCCCACATACGAGCAGTACTTC. Translation gives CASSLIRDPTYEQYF.

The chain is built from TRBV4-1 and TRBJ1-2, with D possibly matching TRBD1 (5 bases). Germline lookup yields CDR1 MGHRA and CDR2 YSYEKL. Trimming cost V 3 bases and J 6 bases, with 14 bases left between them. The CDR3 totals 14 residues. The chain's CDR3 is CASSHQRGRNGYTF. The CDR3 nucleotides read TGCGCCAGCAGCCACCAGCGGGGGAGGAATGGCTACACCTTC.

Regarding this clonotype: At one of its ends the junction is not consistent with the germline gene, which may arise from a read error. This chain connects TRBV10-3 to TRBJ2-5; D possibly corresponds to TRBD1 (6 bases). CDR1 is ENHRY, CDR2 SYGVKD, per germline. This CDR3 contains 16 residues. This chain's CDR3 is CAISVGTGLNQEAQYF. CDR3 sequence (DNA): TGTGCCATCAGTGTGGGTACAGGGCTGAACCAAGAGGCCCAGTACTTC.

The J gene is TRBJ1-3, the V gene TRBV19; D is undetermined. This CDR3 has 16 residues. Trimming pared 4 bases from V and 0 bases from J, leaving 13 bases between. Looked up from germline, CDR1 is LNHDA and CDR2 is SQIVND (reference sequence). This CDR3 reads CASSKPLGSSGNTIYF. Here the CDR3 DNA reads TGTGCCAGTAGTAAACCTTTGGGGAGCTCTGGAAACACCATATATTTT.

CDR3 nucleotides: TGTGCCAGCAGCGGGACAGTAACTGAAGCTTTCTTT. As protein: CASSGTVTEAFF. The gene calls are TRBV25-1 and TRBJ1-1, with TRBD1 matching 7 bases. Germline CDR1 reads MGHDK; CDR2 reads SYGVNS. Losses at the gene ends were 6 bases for V and 5 bases for J; bases not matched to a gene: 3. CDR3 length: 12 amino acids.

The J gene is TRBJ1-3, the V gene TRBV10-1, with D unclear. This CDR3 is 12 amino acids long. V lost 7 bases and J lost 10, with 14 bases in between. From germline, CDR1 is WNHNN and CDR2 SYGVQD (reference sequence). CDR3 coding DNA: TGCGCCAGCAAAGGCAGGCTCATTACCATATATTTT. It encodes CASKGRLITIYF.

The chain recombines TRBV15 with TRBJ2-7, with D uncertain. The germline CDR1 and CDR2 sequences are LNHNV and YYDKDF (reference sequence). The CDR3 runs to 14 residues. Trimming left V 1 base short and J 4 bases short, with 11 bases between. This CDR3 is CATSRARHGYEQYF. The CDR3 nucleotides read TGTGCCACCAGCAGAGCCCGTCATGGGTACGAGCAGTACTTC. The whole variable domain, remainder taken from reference TRBV15 and TRBJ2-7, is DAMVIQNPRYQVTQFGKPVTLSCSQTLNHNVMYWYQQKSSQAPKLLFHYYDKDFNNEADTPDNFQSRRPNTSFCFLDIRSPGLGDTAMYLCATSRARHGYEQYFGPGTRLTVT.

This clonotype was picked up many times. This sequence joins TRBV29-1 and TRBJ2-1, with 9 nucleotides matching TRBD1. Trimming removed 6 bases from V and 4 bases from J; junction bases left unmatched: 4. The CDR3 has 13 residues. CDR1 SQVTM and CDR2 ANQGSEA come from the germline V gene. The CDR3 region is CSVRQGDYNEQFF. The DNA of the CDR3 is TGCAGCGTGCGACAGGGGGATTACAATGAGCAGTTCTTC.

The chain employs TRBV20-1 and TRBJ2-7, with TRBD2 identical over 9 bases. Losses at the gene ends were 8 bases for V and 2 bases for J; bases not matched to a gene: 7. The CDR3 length is 13 residues. The V gene's germline CDR1 is DFQATT and CDR2 SNEGSKA (reference sequence). The CDR3, as DNA: TGCAGTTGCAGGACTAGCGAGACCTACGAGCAGTACTTC. Its protein is CSCRTSETYEQYF.